This T cell receptor beta chain comes out of a study of cytomegalovirus exposure and HLA in healthy donors. V lost 3 bases and J 3 bases, leaving 9 bases between the germline ends. Germline CDR1 SGHTA, CDR2 FQGTGA. The CDR3 totals 13 residues. Primers: 60 Vbeta forward and 13 Jbeta reverse. Produced via immunoSEQ multiplex PCR; TCRdb's table is partial and in-frame only. The data hold 160,000 or so clones, with roughly 79% observed a single time. As regards this clone: This CDR3 is also generated by other DNA sequences in the sample.

The rearrangement links TRBV7-3 to TRBJ2-7; maybe TRBD1 (5 bases). The TCR originated in a man aged 40-55 years in good health and CMV-seronegative. The specimen was PBMCs. The CDR3 is CASSLGLVYEQYF. The CDR3 DNA reads TGTGCCAGCAGCTTGGGGCTAGTCTACGAGCAGTACTTC. The full variable domain, with the rest looked up from reference TRBV7-3 and TRBJ2-7, is GAGVSQTPSNKVTEKGKYVELRCDPISGHTALYWYRQSLGQGPEFLIYFQGTGAADDSGLPNDRFFAVRPEGSVSTLKIQRTERGDSAVYLCASSLGLVYEQYFGPGTRLTVT.